A selection of T cell receptor beta chains follows, all from one sample in a study of cytomegalovirus exposure and HLA in healthy donors. Produced via immunoSEQ multiplex PCR; TCRdb's table is partial and in-frame only. This sample has 110,000 or so clones, with around 76% found just once. What was sequenced was PBMCs. The source of these receptors is a woman in her thirties or forties in good health and CMV-seropositive. CDR3s include the opening cysteine and the closing phenylalanine or tryptophan. A D gene is named only where the DNA matches it firmly. Clone size is given for some rows only: seen once, a few or many times, or a class if the clone is expanded.

d_call	clone_size	j_call	v_call	cdr3_nt	cdr3_aa
TRBD1	few	TRBJ1-2	TRBV28	TGTGCCAGCAGCCTACAGGGGGGTTATGGCTACACCTTC	CASSLQGGYGYTF
.	.	TRBJ1-5	TRBV7-2	TGTGCCAGCAGCTCCGGGGACAAGCAGCCCCAGCATTTT	CASSSGDKQPQHF
TRBD1	.	TRBJ1-5	TRBV2	TGTGCCAGCAGTAAGGACAGGGGCAACACGATCAATCAGCCCCAGCATTTT	CASSKDRGNTINQPQHF
.	.	TRBJ1-1	TRBV9	TGTGCCAGCAGCCCTACATCGGGACATCTTTCGGCTTTCTTT	CASSPTSGHLSAFF
.	.	TRBJ1-3	TRBV7-3	TGTGCCAGCAGCATTAATCCCCCCAGCTCTGGAAACACCATATATTTT	CASSINPPSSGNTIYF
.	few	TRBJ2-5	TRBV6-1	TGTGCCAGCAGTGAAGGGTACAGCCAAGAGACCCAGTACTTC	CASSEGYSQETQYF
.	.	TRBJ1-1	TRBV25-1	TGTGCCAGCAGTGAGGGCAGGGCCTCTGAAGCTTTCTTT	CASSEGRASEAFF
TRBD1	few	TRBJ1-1	TRBV5-5	TGTGCCAGCAGCTTGGGGCCAGGGGGTAACACTGAAGCTTTCTTT	CASSLGPGGNTEAFF
.	.	TRBJ1-5	TRBV29-1	TGCAGCGTTCGAGAAGGCAATCAGCCCCAGCATTTT	CSVREGNQPQHF
.	.	TRBJ1-1	TRBV6-1	TGTGCCAGCAGTGTACAGGCTCGGGCGGACACTGAAGCTTTCTTT	CASSVQARADTEAFF
TRBD2	.	TRBJ2-5	TRBV4-1	TGCGCCAGCAGCCGGGGACTAGCGGGGGAAGAGACCCAGTACTTC	CASSRGLAGEETQYF
TRBD1	.	TRBJ2-7	TRBV27	TGTGCCAGCAGTTTAAATTTGGGGACAGGGTACTACGAGCAGTACTTC	CASSLNLGTGYYEQYF
.	.	TRBJ1-2	TRBV6-1	TGTGCCAGCAGTGAATCCGGGACTGCGAACTATGGCTACACCTTC	CASSESGTANYGYTF
TRBD1	.	TRBJ1-4	TRBV5-1	TGCGCCAGCAGCTTGGGGCAGGGGGCGCCTGAAAAACTGTTTTTT	CASSLGQGAPEKLFF
.	.	TRBJ2-2	TRBV15	TGTGCCACCAGCCGCTTACACAACACCGGGGAGCTGTTTTTT	CATSRLHNTGELFF
TRBD2	.	TRBJ2-1	TRBV27	TGTGCCAGCACCGCTAGCGGGGGGAGCGAGCAGTTCTTC	CASTASGGSEQFF
.	.	TRBJ1-6	TRBV5-1	TGCGCCAGCAGCTTCGAACTCGATTCACCCCTCCACTTT	CASSFELDSPLHF
TRBD2	few	TRBJ2-5	TRBV5-6	TGTGCCACCATGACAGCTAGCGGGCTAGTTCAAGAGACCCAGTACTTC	CATMTASGLVQETQYF
.	.	TRBJ2-3	TRBV7-2	TGTGCCAGCAGCTTAGACGGGGGAAGAACAGATACGCAGTATTTT	CASSLDGGRTDTQYF
TRBD2	few	TRBJ2-3	TRBV5-1	TGCGCCAGCACGGGACTAGCGAGCACAGATACGCAGTATTTT	CASTGLASTDTQYF
.	.	TRBJ1-1	TRBV18	TGTGCCAGCTCACCCAGGGGACAATCAACTGAAGCTTTCTTT	CASSPRGQSTEAFF
TRBD1	few	TRBJ1-4	TRBV5-1	TGCGCCAGCAGCCCCGGGACAGGGTCTGAAAAACTGTTTTTT	CASSPGTGSEKLFF
.	.	TRBJ1-6	TRBV30	TGTGCCTGGAGTGGGACAAATAATTCACCCCTCCACTTT	CAWSGTNNSPLHF
.	.	TRBJ1-1	TRBV30	TGTGCCTGGAGTCTCTTAGTTGAAGCTTTCTTT	CAWSLLVEAFF
.	.	TRBJ1-1	TRBV29-1	TGCAGCGCTGAAGGGCTACAGGGCAAGAACACTGAAGCTTTCTTT	CSAEGLQGKNTEAFF
.	.	TRBJ2-4	TRBV6-1	TGTGCCAGCAGTGACCAGACTGGTGTTGGTTCCAAAAACATTCAGTACTTC	CASSDQTGVGSKNIQYF
.	.	TRBJ1-2	TRBV19	TGTGCCAGCTGGACGGGAAACTATGGCTACACCTTC	CASWTGNYGYTF
.	.	TRBJ1-1	TRBV5-6	TGTGCCAGCAGCTTGGGGCGGTATGCTTTCTTT	CASSLGRYAFF
.	.	TRBJ1-4	TRBV18	TGTGCCAGCTCACCCATGATCCCAGATAATGAAAAACTGTTTTTT	CASSPMIPDNEKLFF
.	.	TRBJ1-5	TRBV29-1	TGCAGCGTTACACAGTCTACGGGGGGCCCCCAGCATTTT	CSVTQSTGGPQHF
.	.	TRBJ2-7	TRBV9	TGTGCCAGCTCCCGGGACTTCCTATACGAGCAGTACTTC	CASSRDFLYEQYF
.	few	TRBJ1-2	TRBV30	TGTGCCTGGAGTGTTTCGGCAGGGTATGGCTACACCTTC	CAWSVSAGYGYTF
.	.	TRBJ1-2	TRBV2	TGTGCCAGCAGTGAATTGACAGGAGCGAACTATGGCTACACCTTC	CASSELTGANYGYTF
TRBD1	.	TRBJ1-1	TRBV5-4	TGTGCCAGCAGCCCTGACAGGGGTGGGTTAGTTGAAGCTTTCTTT	CASSPDRGGLVEAFF
.	once	TRBJ2-2	TRBV6-5	TGTGCCAGCAGTTGGGCAGCCGGGGAGCTGTTTTTT	CASSWAAGELFF
.	.	TRBJ2-3	TRBV27	TGTGCCAGCAGTTTACAGGGGAATACGCAGTATTTT	CASSLQGNTQYF
.	once	TRBJ1-1	TRBV14	TGTGCCAGCAGCCAGGGGCCGAACACTGAAGCTTTCTTT	CASSQGPNTEAFF
.	.	TRBJ1-1	TRBV5-1	TGCGCCAGCAGCTTGGCTCTCCAGGCAGCAGCTTTCTTT	CASSLALQAAAFF
.	.	TRBJ2-1	TRBV6-6	TGTGCCAGCAGTCTTTCGCAGGTCGGTGAGCAGTTCTTC	CASSLSQVGEQFF